What follows is one T cell receptor beta chain and its context. These data originate in a study of cytomegalovirus exposure and HLA in healthy donors. The PCR employed 60 Vbeta primers together with 13 Jbeta primers. Here immunoSEQ multiplex PCR was the method, and the copy in TCRdb shows in-frame clones only, minus some. The sample contains about 100,000 clones, roughly 74% of which appear only once. J gave up 2 bases and V 5 bases, and 2 bases lay outside the gene matches. From germline, CDR1 is MNHEY and CDR2 SVGAGI. CDR3 size: 14 residues. This receptor was identified in a woman in her forties in good health and CMV-seronegative. What was sequenced was PBMCs. This chain joins TRBV6-5 and TRBJ1-2; 10 bases map to TRBD1. The CDR3 DNA sequence: TGTGCCAGCAGTGAGGACAGGGGGAACTATGGCTACACCTTC. Residues: CASSEDRGNYGYTF.